The 4 T cell receptor beta chains listed next were all sequenced from one sample in a study of cytomegalovirus exposure and HLA in healthy donors. Sequenced by immunoSEQ multiplex PCR; TCRdb stores in-frame clones only, minus some. The sample records 200,000 to 250,000 clones, less than 85% being singletons. Specimen: PBMCs. Receptor source: a woman aged 18-29 years in good health and CMV-seronegative.

This chain links TRBV27 with TRBJ1-2, with D hard to call. Trimming took 2 bases from V and 1 from J, leaving 8 bases between them. In germline, CDR1 is MNHEY, CDR2 SMNVEV (reference sequence). This CDR3 has 14 amino acids. This CDR3 is CASSLRALNYGYTF. CDR3 DNA: TGTGCCAGCAGTTTAAGGGCTCTTAACTATGGCTACACCTTC.

This chain joins TRBV27 and TRBJ2-2, with D unclear. The CDR3 spans 16 residues. Trimming removed 2 bases from V and 2 bases from J, with 12 bases in between. CDR1 MNHEY and CDR2 SMNVEV come from the germline V gene (reference sequence). CDR3 sequence: CASSLGAVLNTGELFF. Here the CDR3 DNA reads TGTGCCAGCAGTTTAGGTGCGGTCTTAAACACCGGGGAGCTGTTTTTT.

The chain combines TRBV6-6 with TRBJ1-2, with D possibly TRBD1 on 6 matching bases. Germline assignment: CDR1 MNHNY and CDR2 SVGAGI (reference sequence). This CDR3 spans 14 amino acids. V gave up 2 bases and J gave up 8 bases, with 15 bases separating them. The CDR3: CASSYGTQGSGYTF. The CDR3 DNA reads as TGTGCCAGCAGTTACGGGACACAGGGATCCGGCTACACCTTC.

This chain joins TRBV2 and TRBJ2-7; D is tentatively TRBD1 or TRBD2 (5 bases each). Per the germline V gene, CDR1 is SNHLY and CDR2 is FYNNEI. The CDR3 extends over 11 amino acids. V gave up 4 bases and J gave up 4 bases, with 5 bases separating them. The CDR3 bases are TGTGCCAGCAGTGGGGGGTACGAGCAGTACTTC. The encoded protein is CASSGGYEQYF.